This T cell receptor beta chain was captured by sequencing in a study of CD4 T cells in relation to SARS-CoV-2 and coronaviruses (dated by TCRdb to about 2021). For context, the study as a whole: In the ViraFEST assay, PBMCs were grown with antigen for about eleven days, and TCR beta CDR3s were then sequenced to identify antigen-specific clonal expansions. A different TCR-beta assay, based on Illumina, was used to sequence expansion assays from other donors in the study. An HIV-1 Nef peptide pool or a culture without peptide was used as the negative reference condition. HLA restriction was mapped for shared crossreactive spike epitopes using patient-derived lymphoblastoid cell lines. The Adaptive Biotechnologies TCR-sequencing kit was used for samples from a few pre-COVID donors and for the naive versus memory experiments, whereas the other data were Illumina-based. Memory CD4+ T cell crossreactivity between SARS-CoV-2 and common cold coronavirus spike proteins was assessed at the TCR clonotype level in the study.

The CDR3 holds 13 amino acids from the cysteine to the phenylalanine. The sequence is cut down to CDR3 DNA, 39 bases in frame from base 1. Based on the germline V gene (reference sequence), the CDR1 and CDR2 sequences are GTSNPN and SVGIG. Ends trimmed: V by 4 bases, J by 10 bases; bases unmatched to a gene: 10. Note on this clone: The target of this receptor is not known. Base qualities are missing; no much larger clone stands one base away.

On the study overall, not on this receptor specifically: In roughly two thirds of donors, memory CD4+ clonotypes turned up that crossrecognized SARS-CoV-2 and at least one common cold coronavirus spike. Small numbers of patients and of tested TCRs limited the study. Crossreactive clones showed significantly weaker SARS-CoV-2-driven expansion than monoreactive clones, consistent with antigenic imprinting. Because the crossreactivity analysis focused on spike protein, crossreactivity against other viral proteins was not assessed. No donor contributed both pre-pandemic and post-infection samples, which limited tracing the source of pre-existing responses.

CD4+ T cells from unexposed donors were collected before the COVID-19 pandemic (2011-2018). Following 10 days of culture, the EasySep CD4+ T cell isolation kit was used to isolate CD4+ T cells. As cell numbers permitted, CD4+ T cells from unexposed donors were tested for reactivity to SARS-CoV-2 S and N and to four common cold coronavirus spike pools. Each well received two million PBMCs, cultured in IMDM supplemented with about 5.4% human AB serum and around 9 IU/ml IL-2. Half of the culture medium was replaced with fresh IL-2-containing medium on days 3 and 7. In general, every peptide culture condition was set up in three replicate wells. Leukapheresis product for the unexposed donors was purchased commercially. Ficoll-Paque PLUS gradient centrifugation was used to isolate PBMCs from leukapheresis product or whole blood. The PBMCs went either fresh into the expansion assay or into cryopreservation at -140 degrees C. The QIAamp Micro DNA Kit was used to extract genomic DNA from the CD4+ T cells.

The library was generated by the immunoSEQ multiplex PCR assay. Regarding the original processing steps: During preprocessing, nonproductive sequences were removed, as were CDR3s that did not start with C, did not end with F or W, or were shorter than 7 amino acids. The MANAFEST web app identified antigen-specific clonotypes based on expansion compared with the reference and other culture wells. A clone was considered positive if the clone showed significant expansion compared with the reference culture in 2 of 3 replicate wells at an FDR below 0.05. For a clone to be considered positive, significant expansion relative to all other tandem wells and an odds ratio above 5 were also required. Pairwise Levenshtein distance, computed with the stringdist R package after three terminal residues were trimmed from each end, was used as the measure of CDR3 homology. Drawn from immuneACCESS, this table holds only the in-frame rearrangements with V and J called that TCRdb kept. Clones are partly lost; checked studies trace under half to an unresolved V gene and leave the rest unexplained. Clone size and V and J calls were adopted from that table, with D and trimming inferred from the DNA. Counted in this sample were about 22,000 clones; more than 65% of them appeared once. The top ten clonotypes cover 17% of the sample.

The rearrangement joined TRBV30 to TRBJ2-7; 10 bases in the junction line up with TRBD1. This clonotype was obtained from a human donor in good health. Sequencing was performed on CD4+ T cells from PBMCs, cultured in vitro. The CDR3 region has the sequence CAWTDGTGVSQYF. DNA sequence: TGTGCCTGGACCGACGGGACAGGGGTGTCACAGTACTTC.